These T cell receptor beta chains were read from a single sample in a study of beta chain features in type 1 diabetes. The data were produced by immunoSEQ multiplex PCR, yet TCRdb's version contains in-frame clones alone and is incomplete. The repertoire holds 550,000 to 850,000 clones, with about an eighth as singletons. Sequenced: naive CD4+ T cells from blood. The receptors originated from a man in his late teens or twenties with type 1 diabetes. The CDR3 runs from the conserved cysteine through the conserved F or W. The order of the fields is V gene, D gene, CDR3 length, J gene, clone size, CDR3 protein, CDR3 DNA. The D gene is left open where the match is weak. Only some rows state a clone size, as once, few, many or a class for expanded clones.

TRBV9,TRBD2,17,TRBJ2-5,few,CASSVDMTSGGEETQYF,TGTGCCAGCAGCGTAGATATGACTAGCGGGGGGGAAGAGACCCAGTACTTC
TRBV5-4,.,14,TRBJ1-6,few,CASSSVQLNSPLHF,TGTGCCAGCAGCTCGGTACAACTAAATTCACCCCTCCACTTT
TRBV27,TRBD2,17,TRBJ2-7,few,CASSLWPGLAGIYEQYF,TGTGCCAGCAGTTTATGGCCCGGACTAGCGGGGATCTACGAGCAGTACTTC
TRBV9,TRBD2,16,TRBJ2-5,.,CASSSSSGGVPETQYF,TGTGCCAGCAGCTCCTCAAGCGGGGGGGTCCCGGAGACCCAGTACTTC
TRBV11-3,.,14,TRBJ2-5,.,CASSLAKYQETQYF,TGTGCCAGCAGCTTAGCTAAGTACCAAGAGACCCAGTACTTC
TRBV9,.,14,TRBJ2-3,.,CASSVGTSTDTQYF,TGTGCCAGCAGCGTAGGGACTAGCACAGATACGCAGTATTTT
TRBV11-2,TRBD1,13,TRBJ1-2,.,CASSLTGVYGYTF,TGTGCCAGCAGCTTAACAGGGGTGTATGGCTACACCTTC
TRBV18,.,14,TRBJ2-5,.,CASSPRNNGETQYF,TGTGCCAGCTCACCACGGAACAACGGAGAGACCCAGTACTTC
TRBV6-5,.,14,TRBJ1-4,.,CASSYSWGSEKLFF,TGTGCCAGCAGTTACTCCTGGGGTTCTGAAAAACTGTTTTTT
TRBV18,.,14,TRBJ2-7,.,CASSPIQASYEQYF,TGTGCCAGCTCACCAATACAGGCCTCCTACGAGCAGTACTTC
TRBV20-1,.,11,TRBJ1-2,.,CSASSTGSYTF,TGCAGTGCTAGTTCAACAGGGAGCTACACCTTC
TRBV10-3,TRBD2,17,TRBJ2-5,few,CAISESRASGGQETQYF,TGTGCCATCAGTGAGTCGAGGGCTAGCGGGGGTCAAGAGACCCAGTACTTC
TRBV2,TRBD1,17,TRBJ1-5,.,CASSYYRDSYSNQPQHF,TGTGCCAGCAGTTACTACCGGGACAGTTATAGCAATCAGCCCCAGCATTTT
TRBV30,.,13,TRBJ1-1,few,CAWRLTSVGEAFF,TGTGCCTGGAGACTTACCTCGGTGGGAGAAGCTTTCTTT
TRBV9,TRBD1,16,TRBJ1-2,.,CASSVATADRGYGYTF,TGTGCCAGCAGCGTAGCTACCGCCGACAGGGGCTATGGCTACACCTTC
TRBV10-1,TRBD2,16,TRBJ2-1,few,CASSERLADAYNEQFF,TGCGCCAGCAGTGAGAGACTAGCGGACGCCTACAATGAGCAGTTCTTC
TRBV29-1,TRBD1,13,TRBJ1-1,few,CSAAQGADTEAFF,TGCAGCGCCGCACAGGGGGCGGACACTGAAGCTTTCTTT
TRBV29-1,.,12,TRBJ1-5,few,CSVSSGNQPQHF,TGCAGCGTTTCTAGCGGCAATCAGCCCCAGCATTTT
TRBV15,.,15,TRBJ1-4,few,CATSRDGGSNEKLFF,TGTGCCACCAGCAGAGATGGAGGGTCTAATGAAAAACTGTTTTTT
TRBV5-1,.,16,TRBJ2-7,.,CASSLDAGGGIYEQYF,TGCGCCAGCAGCTTGGATGCAGGTGGAGGGATATACGAGCAGTACTTC